Included here is one TCR beta chain sequence, with context. A junction end diverges from the germline sequence, so it may reflect a read error. Patients were all untreated before their thyroid surgery. Using MiXCR, TCRdb reanalyzed the PCR reads. Of several thousand clones in the sample, 35% were seen once. The CDR3 runs to 14 residues. Germline-derived CDR1 and CDR2 are MNHEY and SMNVEV (reference sequence). This specimen belongs to a study of metastatic and nonmetastatic thyroid tumors. Input material: adjacent normal tissue. The TCR sequence derives from a female donor with papillary thyroid cancer or a benign thyroid nodule (not recorded which). Some clones in this sample may be carry-over from other donors' samples. The rearrangement joins TRBV27 to TRBJ1-5; 8 nucleotides agree with TRBD1. CDR3 region: CASRFYRGDQPHHF. Written as DNA, the CDR3 is TGTGCCAGCCGTTTCTACAGGGGGGATCAGCCCCATCATTTT.